One and the same sample provided the 8 T cell receptor beta chains below, sequenced in a study of identifying expanded T cells in peripheral blood. Clones were sequenced by immunoSEQ multiplex PCR, and TCRdb holds only the in-frame ones, with some missing. The sample holds some 100,000 clones, around 88% seen once. Sequenced sample: blood. These receptor sequences come from a person aged 18 to 69 in good health.

This sequence joins TRBV11-2 and TRBJ1-6; possibly TRBD1 for D (5 bases). The CDR3 extends over 16 amino acids. Trimming removed 3 bases at V and 9 bases at J, with 18 bases between. Germline loops: CDR1 SGHAT, CDR2 FQNNGV. The chain's CDR3 is CASSLLVRQGISPLHF. CDR3 coding DNA: TGTGCCAGCAGCTTGTTGGTGCGGCAGGGTATTTCACCCCTCCACTTT.

The J gene is TRBJ1-3, the V gene TRBV6-1; no definite D call. The germline V gene encodes CDR1 MNHNS and CDR2 SASEGT. V was shortened by 5 bases and J by 4 bases, with 9 bases between the two germline ends. There are 13 residues in the CDR3. CDR3 DNA: TGTGCCAGCAGTCCGTTTGCAGGAAACACCATATATTTT. Amino acid sequence: CASSPFAGNTIYF.

This chain connects TRBV11-2 to TRBJ2-1; no firm D call. CDR3 size: 13 residues. The V end lost 6 bases, the J end lost 4 bases, and 10 bases lay between the germline ends. Germline V CDR1 and CDR2: SGHAT, FQNNGV. The CDR3 DNA reads TGTGCCAGCAGGTGGTACAGTTACAATGAGCAGTTCTTC. As protein: CASRWYSYNEQFF.

The CDR3: CASSNRGGSYEQYF. CDR3 coding DNA: TGTGCCAGCAGCAACCGAGGGGGCAGCTACGAGCAGTACTTC. The chain combines TRBV5-6 with TRBJ2-7, with TRBD1 identical over 7 bases. Germline V gene sequence: CDR1 SGHDT, CDR2 YYEEEE. The trim removed 4 bases at V and 3 bases at J, leaving 7 bases unmatched. The CDR3 length is 14 residues. Full variable domain (remainder filled in from reference TRBV5-6 and TRBJ2-7): DAGVTQSPTHLIKTRGQQVTLRCSPKSGHDTVSWYQQALGQGPQFIFQYYEEEERQRGNFPDRFSGHQFPNYSSELNVNALLLGDSALYLCASSNRGGSYEQYFGPGTRLTVT.

The chain links TRBV18 to TRBJ2-5; the match to TRBD1 covers 7 bases. Losses at the gene ends were 2 bases for V and 2 bases for J; bases not matched to a gene: 2. The CDR3 has 14 amino acids. CDR1 and CDR2 from the germline V gene are KGHSH and LQKENI. CDR3 nucleotides: TGTGCCAGCTCACCAACACAGGGGCAAGAGACCCAGTACTTC. It specifies CASSPTQGQETQYF. The entire variable domain, with the rest obtained from reference TRBV18 and TRBJ2-5, is as follows: NAGVMQNPRHLVRRRGQEARLRCSPMKGHSHVYWYRQLPEEGLKFMVYLQKENIIDESGMPKERFSAEFPKEGPSILRIQQVVRGDSAAYFCASSPTQGQETQYFGPGTRLLVL.

The chain recombines TRBV19 with TRBJ1-6; 8 bases are shared with TRBD1. V was pared by 5 bases and J by 9 bases, with 12 bases of the junction left unmatched. This CDR3 region has 16 residues. Germline V CDR1 and CDR2: LNHDA, SQIVND (reference sequence). Here the CDR3 reads CASSYTTGAVGSPLHF. For the CDR3, the DNA is TGTGCCAGTAGTTACACGACAGGGGCGGTTGGTTCACCCCTCCACTTT.

The rearrangement uses TRBV7-9 and TRBJ1-1, with TRBD1 as a possible D gene (6 bases). V lost 6 bases, J lost 4 bases, and 12 bases lay in between. The CDR3 covers 13 residues. Germline lookup yields CDR1 SEHNR and CDR2 FQNEAQ (reference sequence). CDR3 sequence reads: CASRTQGSTEAFF. CDR3 nucleotides: TGTGCCAGCAGAACACAGGGTAGCACTGAAGCTTTCTTT.

This clone was observed a few times. The genes are TRBV2 and TRBJ1-6, with D maybe TRBD1 (5 bases). Trimming removed 4 bases from V and 6 bases from J, with 10 bases in between. Germline V gene lookup returns CDR1 SNHLY and CDR2 FYNNEI. This CDR3 is built from 14 residues. CDR3: CASSAATANSPLHF. The CDR3 DNA reads TGTGCCAGCAGTGCCGCGACAGCTAATTCACCCCTCCACTTT.